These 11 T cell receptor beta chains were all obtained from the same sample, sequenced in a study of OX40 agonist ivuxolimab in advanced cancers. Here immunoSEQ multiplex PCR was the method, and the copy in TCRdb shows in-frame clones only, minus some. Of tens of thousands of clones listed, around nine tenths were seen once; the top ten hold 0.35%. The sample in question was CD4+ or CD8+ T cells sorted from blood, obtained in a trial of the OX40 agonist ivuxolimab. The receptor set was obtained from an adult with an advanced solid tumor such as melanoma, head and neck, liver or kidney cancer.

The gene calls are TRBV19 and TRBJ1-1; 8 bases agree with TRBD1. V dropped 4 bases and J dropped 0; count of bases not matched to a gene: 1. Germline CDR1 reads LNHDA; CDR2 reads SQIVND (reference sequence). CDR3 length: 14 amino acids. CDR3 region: CASSTDRVNTEAFF. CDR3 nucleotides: TGTGCCAGTAGTACGGACAGGGTGAACACTGAAGCTTTCTTT.

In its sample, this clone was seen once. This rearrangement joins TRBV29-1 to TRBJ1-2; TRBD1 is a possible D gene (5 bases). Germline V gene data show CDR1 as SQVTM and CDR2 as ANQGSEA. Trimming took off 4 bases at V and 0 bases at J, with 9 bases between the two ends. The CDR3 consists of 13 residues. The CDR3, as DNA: TGCAGCGTTGCTCAGGGAACTAACTATGGCTACACCTTC. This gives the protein CSVAQGTNYGYTF.

The CDR3 DNA sequence: TGCGCCAGCAGCTTGGTTCCCTACGAGCAGTACTTC. It specifies CASSLVPYEQYF. The rearrangement joins TRBV5-1 to TRBJ2-7; D remains ambiguous. Trimming stripped 0 bases from V and 2 bases from J, with 3 bases between. Germline CDR1 is SGHRS and CDR2 is YFSETQ. This CDR3 comprises 12 residues.

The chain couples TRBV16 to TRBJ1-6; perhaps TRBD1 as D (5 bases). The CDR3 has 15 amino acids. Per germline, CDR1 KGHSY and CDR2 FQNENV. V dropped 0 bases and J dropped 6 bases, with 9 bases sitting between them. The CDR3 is CASSQSGRVNSPLHF. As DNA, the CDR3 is TGTGCCAGCAGCCAATCCGGCAGGGTTAATTCACCCCTCCACTTT.

CDR3 protein: CASSSFPSGRGIF. In DNA form, the CDR3 reads TGTGCCAGCAGCTCTTTCCCCTCTGGGCGGGGGATCTTT. V and J are TRBV21-1 and TRBJ1-1. TRBV21-1 is described as a pseudogene. This CDR3 has 13 residues.

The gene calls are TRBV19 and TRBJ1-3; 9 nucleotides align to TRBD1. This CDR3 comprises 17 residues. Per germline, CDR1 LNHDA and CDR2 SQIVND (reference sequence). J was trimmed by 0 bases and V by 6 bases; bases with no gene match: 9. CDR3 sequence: CASRRPGQGNSGNTIYF. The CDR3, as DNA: TGTGCCAGTAGAAGACCGGGACAGGGCAACTCTGGAAACACCATATATTTT.

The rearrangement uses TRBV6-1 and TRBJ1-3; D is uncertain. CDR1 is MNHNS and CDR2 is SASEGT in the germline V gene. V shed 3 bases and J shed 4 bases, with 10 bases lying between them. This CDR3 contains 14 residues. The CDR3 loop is CASSEGGPGNTIYF. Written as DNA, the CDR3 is TGTGCCAGCAGTGAGGGTGGTCCCGGAAACACCATATATTTT.

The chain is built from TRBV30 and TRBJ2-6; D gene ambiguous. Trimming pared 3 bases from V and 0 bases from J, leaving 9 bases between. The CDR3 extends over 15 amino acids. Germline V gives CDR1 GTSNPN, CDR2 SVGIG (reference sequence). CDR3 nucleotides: TGTGCCTGGAGCGCACCCCTCTCTGGGGCCAACGTCCTGACTTTC. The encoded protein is CAWSAPLSGANVLTF.

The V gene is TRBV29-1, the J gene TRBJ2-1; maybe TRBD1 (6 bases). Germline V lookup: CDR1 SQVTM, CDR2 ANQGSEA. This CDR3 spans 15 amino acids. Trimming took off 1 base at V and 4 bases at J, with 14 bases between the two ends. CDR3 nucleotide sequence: TGCAGCGTTGAAGGGGACACCCTACCTTACAATGAGCAGTTCTTC. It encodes CSVEGDTLPYNEQFF.

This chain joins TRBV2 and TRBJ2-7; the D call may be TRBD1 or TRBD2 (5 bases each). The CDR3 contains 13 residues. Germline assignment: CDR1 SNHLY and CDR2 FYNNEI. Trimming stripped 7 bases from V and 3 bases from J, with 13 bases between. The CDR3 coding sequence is TGTGCCAGCACGAGGGACCTAAGCTACGAGCAGTACTTC. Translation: CASTRDLSYEQYF.

CDR3 sequence reads: CASSLEPLSYNSPLHF. The CDR3 DNA reads TGTGCCAGCAGCTTGGAACCACTCTCCTATAATTCACCCCTCCACTTT. The chain joins TRBV7-9 to TRBJ1-6, with D uncertain. V was pared by 3 bases and J by 0 bases, with 9 bases between. Per germline, CDR1 SEHNR and CDR2 FQNEAQ (reference sequence). The CDR3 extends over 16 amino acids.